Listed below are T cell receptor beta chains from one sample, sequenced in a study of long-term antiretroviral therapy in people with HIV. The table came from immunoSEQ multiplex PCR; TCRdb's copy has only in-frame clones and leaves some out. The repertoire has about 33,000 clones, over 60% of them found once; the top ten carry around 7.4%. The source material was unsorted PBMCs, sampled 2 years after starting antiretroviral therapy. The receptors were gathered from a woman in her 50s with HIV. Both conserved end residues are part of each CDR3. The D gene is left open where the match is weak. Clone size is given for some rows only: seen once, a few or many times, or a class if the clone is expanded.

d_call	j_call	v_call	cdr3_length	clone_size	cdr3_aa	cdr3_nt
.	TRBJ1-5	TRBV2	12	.	CASSELITPQHF	TGTGCCAGCAGTGAATTGATTACGCCCCAGCATTTT
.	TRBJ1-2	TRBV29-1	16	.	CSVEDLRQNVYYGYTF	TGCAGCGTTGAAGATCTGAGACAGAACGTTTACTATGGCTACACCTTC
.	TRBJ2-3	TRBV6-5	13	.	CASSRQSTDTQYF	TGTGCCAGCAGTCGACAGAGCACAGATACGCAGTATTTT
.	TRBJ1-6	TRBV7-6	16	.	CASSIGPTGGDSPLHF	TGTGCCAGCAGCATAGGCCCGACGGGAGGGGATTCACCCCTCCACTTT
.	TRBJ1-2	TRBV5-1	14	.	CASSLGPSNYGYTF	TGCGCCAGCAGCTTGGGTCCGTCAAACTATGGCTACACCTTC
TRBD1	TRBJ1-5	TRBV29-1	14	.	CSVLDRGSNQPQHF	TGCAGCGTTTTGGACAGGGGAAGCAATCAGCCCCAGCATTTT
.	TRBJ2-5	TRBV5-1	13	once	CASSWGDGGTQYF	TGCGCCAGCAGCTGGGGCGACGGCGGGACCCAGTACTTC
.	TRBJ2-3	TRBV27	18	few	CASSPRRRWSDSTDTQYF	TGTGCCAGCAGCCCTCGACGGAGGTGGAGTGATAGCACAGATACGCAGTATTTT
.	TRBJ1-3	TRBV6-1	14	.	CASRDTGGRGTIYF	TGTGCCAGTAGAGACACCGGGGGCAGAGGCACCATATATTTT
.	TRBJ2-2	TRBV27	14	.	CASSLGGGAGELFF	TGTGCCAGCAGTTTAGGAGGGGGCGCGGGGGAGCTGTTTTTT
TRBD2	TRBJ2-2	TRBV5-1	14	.	CASSSGLVAGELFF	TGCGCCAGCAGCTCGGGACTAGTCGCCGGGGAGCTGTTTTTT
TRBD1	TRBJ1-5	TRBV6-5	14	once	CASSRTGRDQPQHF	TGTGCCAGCAGTCGGACAGGGCGGGATCAGCCCCAGCATTTT
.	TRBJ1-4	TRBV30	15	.	CAWSTLPGSNEKLFF	TGTGCCTGGAGTACTCTTCCCGGGAGTAATGAAAAACTGTTTTTT
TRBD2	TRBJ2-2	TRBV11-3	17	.	CASSQNGRGSNTGELFF	TGTGCCAGCAGCCAGAACGGGCGGGGGTCGAACACCGGGGAGCTGTTTTTT
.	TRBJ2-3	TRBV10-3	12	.	CAISESRDTQYF	TGTGCCATCAGTGAGTCCAGGGATACGCAGTATTTT
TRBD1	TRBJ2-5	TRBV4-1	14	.	CASSNRQGQETQYF	TGCGCCAGCAGCAATCGACAGGGTCAAGAGACCCAGTACTTC
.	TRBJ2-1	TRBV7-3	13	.	CASSPYGEGVQFF	TGTGCCAGCAGCCCATATGGGGAAGGGGTGCAGTTCTTC
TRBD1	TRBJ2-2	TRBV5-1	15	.	CASSLAGQASGELFF	TGCGCCAGCAGCTTGGCCGGACAGGCCTCCGGGGAGCTGTTTTTT
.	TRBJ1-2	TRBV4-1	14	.	CASSQGDGNYGYTF	TGCGCCAGCAGCCAAGGGGACGGCAACTATGGCTACACCTTC
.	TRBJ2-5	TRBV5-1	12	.	CASSLDRETQYF	TGCGCCAGCAGCTTGGATCGAGAGACCCAGTACTTC
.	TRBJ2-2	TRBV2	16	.	CASIAEVGSVTGELFF	TGTGCCAGCATAGCCGAGGTGGGGTCGGTAACCGGGGAGCTGTTTTTT
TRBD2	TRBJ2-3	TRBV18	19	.	CASSPRGTSGGPSTDTQYF	TGTGCCAGCTCACCACGAGGGACTAGCGGGGGACCTAGCACAGATACGCAGTATTTT
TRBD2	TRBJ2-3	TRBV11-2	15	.	CASSLGGGAPDTQYF	TGTGCCAGCAGCTTAGGCGGGGGGGCCCCAGATACGCAGTATTTT
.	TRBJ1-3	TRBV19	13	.	CASSDLSGNTIYF	TGTGCCAGCTCAGACCTCTCTGGAAACACCATATATTTT
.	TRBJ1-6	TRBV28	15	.	CASSAESSYNSPLHF	TGTGCCAGCAGTGCGGAGAGCTCCTATAATTCACCCCTCCACTTT
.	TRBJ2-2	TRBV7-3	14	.	CASSNQDYRGELFF	TGTGCCAGCAGCAACCAGGACTACCGCGGGGAGCTGTTTTTT
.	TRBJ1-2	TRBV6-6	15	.	CASSYLPEGAYGYTF	TGTGCCAGCAGTTACCTCCCTGAAGGGGCCTATGGCTACACCTTC
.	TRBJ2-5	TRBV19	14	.	CASSIRPDQETQYF	TGTGCCAGTAGTATTAGGCCAGACCAAGAGACCCAGTACTTC
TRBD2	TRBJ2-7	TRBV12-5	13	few	CASGLAGGYEQYF	TGTGCTAGTGGTTTGGCGGGGGGCTACGAGCAGTACTTC
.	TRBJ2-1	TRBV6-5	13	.	CASSVGGGDEQFF	TGTGCCAGCAGTGTAGGAGGGGGCGATGAGCAGTTCTTC
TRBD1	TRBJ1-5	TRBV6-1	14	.	CASKTGEFNQPQHF	TGTGCCAGTAAGACAGGGGAATTCAATCAGCCCCAGCATTTT
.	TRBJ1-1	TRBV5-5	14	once	CASSGRAGNTEAFF	TGTGCCAGCAGCGGGAGGGCAGGGAACACTGAAGCTTTCTTT
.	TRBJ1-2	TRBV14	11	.	CASSQVLDYTF	TGTGCCAGCAGCCAAGTATTGGACTACACCTTC
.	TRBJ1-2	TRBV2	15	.	CASRGSTGENYGYTF	TGTGCCAGCAGAGGGTCGACAGGAGAGAACTATGGCTACACCTTC
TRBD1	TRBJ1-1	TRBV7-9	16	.	CASSLARGARDTEAFF	TGTGCCAGCAGCTTAGCCAGGGGGGCACGCGACACTGAAGCTTTCTTT
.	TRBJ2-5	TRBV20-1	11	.	CSARAQETQYF	TGCAGTGCACGAGCGCAAGAGACCCAGTACTTC
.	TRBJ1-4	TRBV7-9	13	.	CASSLSGNEKLFF	TGTGCCAGCAGCTTATCAGGGAATGAAAAACTGTTTTTT
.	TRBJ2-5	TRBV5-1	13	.	CASSDSRVETQYF	TGCGCCAGCAGCGATTCTAGGGTCGAGACCCAGTACTTC
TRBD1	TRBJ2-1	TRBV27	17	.	CASSHDLPGTGVDEQFF	TGTGCCAGCAGCCATGATCTTCCCGGGACAGGGGTGGATGAGCAGTTCTTC
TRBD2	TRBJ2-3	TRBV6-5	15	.	CASSKLAGGTDTQYF	TGTGCCAGCAGTAAACTAGCGGGGGGCACAGATACGCAGTATTTT
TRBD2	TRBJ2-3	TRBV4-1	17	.	CASSQDPAGGGTDTQYF	TGCGCCAGCAGCCAAGATCCGGCGGGGGGGGGCACAGATACGCAGTATTTT
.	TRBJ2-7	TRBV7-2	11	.	CASSPLYEQYF	TGTGCCAGCAGCCCCCTGTACGAGCAGTACTTC
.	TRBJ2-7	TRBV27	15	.	CASSLSHPHMNEQYF	TGTGCCAGCAGTTTATCCCACCCTCACATGAACGAGCAGTACTTC
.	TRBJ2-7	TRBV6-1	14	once	CASSDRGQSYEQYF	TGTGCCAGCAGTGATAGGGGTCAGTCCTACGAGCAGTACTTC
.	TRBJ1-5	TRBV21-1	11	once	CASSLNQPQHF	TGTGCCAGCAGCCTTAATCAGCCCCAGCATTTT
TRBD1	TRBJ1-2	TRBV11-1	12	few	CASSRDSYGYTF	TGTGCCAGCAGCCGGGACAGTTATGGCTACACCTTC
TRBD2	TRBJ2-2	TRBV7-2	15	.	CASSLGGGNTGELFF	TGTGCCAGCAGCTTAGGGGGGGGGAACACCGGGGAGCTGTTTTTT
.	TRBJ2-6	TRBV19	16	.	CASSIGARAGANVLTF	TGTGCCAGTAGTATAGGGGCCAGGGCTGGGGCCAACGTCCTGACTTTC
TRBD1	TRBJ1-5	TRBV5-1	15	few	CASSVGQYSNQPQHF	TGCGCCAGCAGCGTGGGACAGTATAGCAATCAGCCCCAGCATTTT
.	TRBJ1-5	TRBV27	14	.	CASSFAGGNQPQHF	TGTGCCAGCAGTTTCGCCGGGGGAAATCAGCCCCAGCATTTT